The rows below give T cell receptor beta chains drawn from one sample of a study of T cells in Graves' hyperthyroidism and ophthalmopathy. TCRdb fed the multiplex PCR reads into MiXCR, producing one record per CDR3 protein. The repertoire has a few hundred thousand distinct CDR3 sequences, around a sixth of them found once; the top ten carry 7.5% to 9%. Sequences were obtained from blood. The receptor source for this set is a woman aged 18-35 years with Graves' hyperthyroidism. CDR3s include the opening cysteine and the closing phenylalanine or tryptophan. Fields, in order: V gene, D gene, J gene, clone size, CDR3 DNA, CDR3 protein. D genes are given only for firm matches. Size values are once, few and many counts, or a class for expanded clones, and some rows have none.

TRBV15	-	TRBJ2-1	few	TGTGCCACCAGTGCCGGGGCACAAGGGTCCTACAATGAGCAGTTCTTC	CATSAGAQGSYNEQFF
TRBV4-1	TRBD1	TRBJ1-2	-	TGCGCCAGCAGCCAAGAGAGGGGGCAAGGTGGCTACACCTTC	CASSQERGQGGYTF
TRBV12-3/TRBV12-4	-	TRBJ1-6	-	TGTGCCAGCAGTTTATCGGGCAGGGAGTATTCACCCCTCCACTTT	CASSLSGREYSPLHF
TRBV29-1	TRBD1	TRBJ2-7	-	TGCAGCGCGGCCGGGACAGGGAGGTCCGCCGAGCAGTACTTC	CSAAGTGRSAEQYF
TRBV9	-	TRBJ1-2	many	TGTGCCAGCAGCGTAGAGGCACAGCCAGCTAACTATGGCTACACCTTC	CASSVEAQPANYGYTF
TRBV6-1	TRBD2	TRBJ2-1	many	TGTGCCAGCAGTGCCCCCAGCGGGGGGGGATACAATGAGCAGTTCTTC	CASSAPSGGGYNEQFF
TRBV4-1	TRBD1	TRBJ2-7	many	TGCGCCAGCAGCCCAGGGGGTCCTGCCGGTGGGCAGTACTTC	CASSPGGPAGGQYF
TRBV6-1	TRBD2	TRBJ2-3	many	TGTGCCAGCAGTGAAACTAGCGGGAGCGTTCCAGATACGCAGTATTTT	CASSETSGSVPDTQYF
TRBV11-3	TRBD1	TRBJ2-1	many	TGTGCCAGCAGCGGACAGGGGGAACGGGTCGGGAGAAGATGGGATGAGCAGTTCTTC	CASSGQGERVGRRWDEQFF
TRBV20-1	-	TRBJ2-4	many	TGCAGTGCTAGGAGCCCTACCGACAGCAAAAACATTCAGTACTTC	CSARSPTDSKNIQYF
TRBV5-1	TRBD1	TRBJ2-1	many	TGCGCCAGCAGCTTACTTCCCGGGACAGGGAGCGATGAGCAGTTCTTC	CASSLLPGTGSDEQFF
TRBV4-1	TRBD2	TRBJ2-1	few	TGCGCCAGCAGCCCCGGCGGAGCGGGGGGCCTGAGCCCCTACAATGAGCAGTTCTTC	CASSPGGAGGLSPYNEQFF
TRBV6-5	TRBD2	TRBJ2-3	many	TGTGCCAGCAGTTCACTAGCGGGAGGTGGAACAGATACGCAGTATTTT	CASSSLAGGGTDTQYF
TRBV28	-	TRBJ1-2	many	TGTGCCAGCAGTTTATACGTTATTGGCTTGGGGAGGAAGACCCCTAACTATGGCTACACCTTC	CASSLYVIGLGRKTPNYGYTF
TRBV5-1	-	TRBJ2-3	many	TGCGCCAGCAGCTTGGAGGGAGGTACACGAGATACGCAGTATTTT	CASSLEGGTRDTQYF
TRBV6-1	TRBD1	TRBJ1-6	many	TGTGCCAGCAGTTTCCAGGGGGCCTATAATTCACCCCTCCACTTT	CASSFQGAYNSPLHF
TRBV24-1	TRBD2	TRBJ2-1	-	TGTGCCACCAGGGGCGGGAGGGCTAATAATGAGCAGTTCTTC	CATRGGRANNEQFF
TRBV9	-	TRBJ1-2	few	TGTGCCAGCAGCGTTTTGACGGCAAACTATGGCTACACCTTC	CASSVLTANYGYTF
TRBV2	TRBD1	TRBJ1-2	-	TGTGCCAGCATCGGGACAGGGGGCTATGGCTACACCTTC	CASIGTGGYGYTF
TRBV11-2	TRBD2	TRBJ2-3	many	TGTGCCAGCAGTCGGACTAGCGGAGCTAGCACAGATACGCAGTATTTT	CASSRTSGASTDTQYF
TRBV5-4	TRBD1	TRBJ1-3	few	TGTGCCAGCAGCCAGGACAGGGGGGGTGGAAACACCATATATTTT	CASSQDRGGGNTIYF
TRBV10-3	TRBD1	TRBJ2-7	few	TGTGCCATCAGAGGGACAGGGCACGAGCAGTACTTC	CAIRGTGHEQYF
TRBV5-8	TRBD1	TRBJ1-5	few	TGTGCCAGCAGGCTCCGTTCAGGGGGCGGGATGCAGCCCCAGCATTTT	CASRLRSGGGMQPQHF
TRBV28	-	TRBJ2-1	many	TGTGCCAGCAGTTTAGGAAGGTCGCGCTCCTACAATGAGCAGTTCTTC	CASSLGRSRSYNEQFF
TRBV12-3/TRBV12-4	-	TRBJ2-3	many	TGTGCCAGCAGTCCGGGACGGGATACGCAGTATTTT	CASSPGRDTQYF
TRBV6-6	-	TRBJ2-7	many	TGTGCCAGCAGTTACTCGGTCCCGGGCCAGTTCGTCGAGCAGTACTTC	CASSYSVPGQFVEQYF
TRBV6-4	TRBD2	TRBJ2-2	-	TGTGCCAGCAGTGCCGGGACTAGCACCGGGGAGCTGTTTTTT	CASSAGTSTGELFF
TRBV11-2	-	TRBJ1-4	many	TGTGCCAGCAGCAGGGTTAGGGAAGATGAAAAACTGTTTTTT	CASSRVREDEKLFF
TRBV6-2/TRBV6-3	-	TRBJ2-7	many	TGTGCCAGCAGTGGGTCCTACTACGAGCAGTACTTC	CASSGSYYEQYF